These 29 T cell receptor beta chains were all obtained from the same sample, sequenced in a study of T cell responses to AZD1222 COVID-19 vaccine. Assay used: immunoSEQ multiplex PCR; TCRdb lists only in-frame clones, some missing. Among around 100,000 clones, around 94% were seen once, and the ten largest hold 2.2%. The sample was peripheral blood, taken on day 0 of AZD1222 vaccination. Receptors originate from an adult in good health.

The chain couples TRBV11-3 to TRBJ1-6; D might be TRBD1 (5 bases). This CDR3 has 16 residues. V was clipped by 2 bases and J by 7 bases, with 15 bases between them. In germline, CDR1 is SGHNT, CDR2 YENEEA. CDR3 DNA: TGTGCCAGCAGCTTACTCAGGGATCAAAGGAATTCACCCCTCCACTTT. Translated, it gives CASSLLRDQRNSPLHF.

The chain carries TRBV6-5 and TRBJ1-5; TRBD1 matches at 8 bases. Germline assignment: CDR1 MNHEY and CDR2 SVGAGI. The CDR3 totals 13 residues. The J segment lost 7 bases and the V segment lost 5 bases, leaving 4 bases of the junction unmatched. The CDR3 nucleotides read TGTGCCAGCAGTCCCACAGGGGGACAGCCCCAGCATTTT. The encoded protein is CASSPTGGQPQHF.

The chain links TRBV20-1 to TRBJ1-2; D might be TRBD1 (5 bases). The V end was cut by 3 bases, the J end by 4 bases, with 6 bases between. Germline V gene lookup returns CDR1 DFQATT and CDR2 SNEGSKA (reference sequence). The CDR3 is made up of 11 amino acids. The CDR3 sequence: CSARGGYGYTF. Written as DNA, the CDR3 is TGCAGTGCTAGGGGGGGCTATGGCTACACCTTC.

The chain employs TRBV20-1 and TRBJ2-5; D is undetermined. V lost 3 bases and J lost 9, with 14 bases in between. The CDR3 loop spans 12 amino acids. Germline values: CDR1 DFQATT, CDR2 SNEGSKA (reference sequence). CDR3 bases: TGCAGTGCTAGTCAAATTAACGAGGCCCAGTACTTC. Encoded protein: CSASQINEAQYF.

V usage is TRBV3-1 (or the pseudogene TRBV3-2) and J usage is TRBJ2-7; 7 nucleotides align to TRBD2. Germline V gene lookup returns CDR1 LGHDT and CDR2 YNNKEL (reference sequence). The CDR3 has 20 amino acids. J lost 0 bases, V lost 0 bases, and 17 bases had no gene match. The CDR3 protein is CASSQDTKRIWGGNSYEQYF. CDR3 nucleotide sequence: TGTGCCAGCAGCCAAGATACGAAACGTATATGGGGGGGGAACTCCTACGAGCAGTACTTC.

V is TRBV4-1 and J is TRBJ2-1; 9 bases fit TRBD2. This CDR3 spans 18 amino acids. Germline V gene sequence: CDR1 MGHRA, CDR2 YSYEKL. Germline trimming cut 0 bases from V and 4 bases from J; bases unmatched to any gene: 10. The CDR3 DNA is TGCGCCAGCAGCCAAGACGTCGGCGCGGGAGGGAATTACAATGAGCAGTTCTTC. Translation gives CASSQDVGAGGNYNEQFF.

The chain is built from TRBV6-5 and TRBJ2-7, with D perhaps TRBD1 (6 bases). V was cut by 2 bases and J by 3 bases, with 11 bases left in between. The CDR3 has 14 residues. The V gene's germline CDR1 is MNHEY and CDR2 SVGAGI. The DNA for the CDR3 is TGTGCCAGCAGTTACGTGGACAGATACTACGAGCAGTACTTC. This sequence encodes CASSYVDRYYEQYF.

The CDR3 protein is CASSPRKGYNEQFF. The CDR3 DNA reads as TGTGCCAGCTCCCCCCGCAAGGGTTACAATGAGCAGTTCTTC. The chain carries TRBV18 and TRBJ2-1, with D hard to call. Trimming removed 6 bases from V and 4 bases from J, with 13 bases in between. The CDR3 length is 14 residues. Germline loops: CDR1 KGHSH, CDR2 LQKENI.

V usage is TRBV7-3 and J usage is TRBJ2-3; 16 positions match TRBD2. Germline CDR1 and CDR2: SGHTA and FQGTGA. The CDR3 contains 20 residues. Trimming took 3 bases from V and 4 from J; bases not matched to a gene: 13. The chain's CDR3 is CASSLTGTSGGAEIPDTQYF. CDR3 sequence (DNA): TGTGCCAGCAGCTTGACAGGGACTAGCGGGGGGGCCGAGATTCCAGATACGCAGTATTTT.

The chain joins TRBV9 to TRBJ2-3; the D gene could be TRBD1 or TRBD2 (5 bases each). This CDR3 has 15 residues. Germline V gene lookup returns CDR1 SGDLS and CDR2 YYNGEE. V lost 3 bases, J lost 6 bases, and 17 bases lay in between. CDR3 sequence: CASSDGGDYTDTQYF. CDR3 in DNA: TGTGCCAGCAGCGATGGGGGAGACTATACGGATACGCAGTATTTT.

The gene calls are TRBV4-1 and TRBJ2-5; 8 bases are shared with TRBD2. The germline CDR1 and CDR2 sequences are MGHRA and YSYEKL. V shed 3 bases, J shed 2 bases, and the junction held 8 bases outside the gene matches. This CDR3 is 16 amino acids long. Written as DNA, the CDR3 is TGCGCCAGCAGCCACACCCCGGGACTAGGTCAAGAGACCCAGTACTTC. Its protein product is CASSHTPGLGQETQYF.

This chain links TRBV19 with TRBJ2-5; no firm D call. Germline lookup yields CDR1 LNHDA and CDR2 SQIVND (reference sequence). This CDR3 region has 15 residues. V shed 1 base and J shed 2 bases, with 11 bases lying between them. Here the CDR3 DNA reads TGTGCCAGTAGTATAGGTCCGTTAAGTCAAGAGACCCAGTACTTC. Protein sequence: CASSIGPLSQETQYF.

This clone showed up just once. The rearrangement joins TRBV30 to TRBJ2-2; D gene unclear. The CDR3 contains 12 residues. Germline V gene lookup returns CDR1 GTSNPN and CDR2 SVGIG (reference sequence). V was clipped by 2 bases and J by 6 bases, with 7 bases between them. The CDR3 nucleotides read TGTGCCTGGAGTTTGAGTTCCGGGGAGCTGTTTTTT. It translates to CAWSLSSGELFF.

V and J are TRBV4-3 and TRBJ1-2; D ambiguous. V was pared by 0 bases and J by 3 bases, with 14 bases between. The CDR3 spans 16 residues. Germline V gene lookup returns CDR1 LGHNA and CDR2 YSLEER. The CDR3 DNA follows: TGCGCCAGCAGCCAAGATAGTCCGGCGGACTACTATGGCTACACCTTC. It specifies CASSQDSPADYYGYTF.

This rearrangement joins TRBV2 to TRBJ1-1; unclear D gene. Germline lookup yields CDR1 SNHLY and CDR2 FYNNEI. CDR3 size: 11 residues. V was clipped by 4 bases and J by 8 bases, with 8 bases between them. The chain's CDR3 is CASSAKVEAFF. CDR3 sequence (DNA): TGTGCCAGCAGTGCGAAGGTGGAAGCTTTCTTT. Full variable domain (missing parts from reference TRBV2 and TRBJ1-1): EPEVTQTPSHQVTQMGQEVILRCVPISNHLYFYWYRQILGQKVEFLVSFYNNEISEKSEIFDDQFSVERPDGSNFTLKIRSTKLEDSAMYFCASSAKVEAFFGQGTRLTVV.

In DNA form, the CDR3 reads TGTGCCAGCAGCCAAGATTGGGGCCGGACCTACGAGCAGTACTTC. This sequence encodes CASSQDWGRTYEQYF. The chain recombines TRBV14 with TRBJ2-7; D possibly corresponds to TRBD1 (5 bases). Germline loops: CDR1 SGHDN, CDR2 FVKESK. The CDR3 consists of 15 residues. Trimming removed 0 bases at V and 2 bases at J, with 11 bases between.

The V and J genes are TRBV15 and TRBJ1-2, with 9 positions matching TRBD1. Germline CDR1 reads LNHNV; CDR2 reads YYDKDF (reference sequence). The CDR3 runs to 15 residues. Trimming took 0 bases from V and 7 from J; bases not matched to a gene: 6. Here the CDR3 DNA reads TGTGCCACCAGCAGAGATAGGGGGACAGGGAGTGGCTACACCTTC. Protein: CATSRDRGTGSGYTF.

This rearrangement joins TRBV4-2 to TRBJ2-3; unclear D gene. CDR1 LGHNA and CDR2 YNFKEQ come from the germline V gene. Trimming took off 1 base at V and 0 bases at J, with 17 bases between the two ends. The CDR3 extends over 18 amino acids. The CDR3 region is CASSQGRVTANSTDTQYF. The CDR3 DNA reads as TGTGCCAGCAGCCAAGGTAGGGTGACTGCAAATAGCACAGATACGCAGTATTTT.

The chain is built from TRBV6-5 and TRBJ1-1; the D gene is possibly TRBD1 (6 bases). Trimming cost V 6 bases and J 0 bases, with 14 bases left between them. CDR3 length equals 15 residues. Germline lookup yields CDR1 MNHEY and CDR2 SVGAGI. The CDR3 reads CASRRHGQMNTEAFF. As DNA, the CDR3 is TGTGCCAGCAGGCGGCACGGACAGATGAACACTGAAGCTTTCTTT.

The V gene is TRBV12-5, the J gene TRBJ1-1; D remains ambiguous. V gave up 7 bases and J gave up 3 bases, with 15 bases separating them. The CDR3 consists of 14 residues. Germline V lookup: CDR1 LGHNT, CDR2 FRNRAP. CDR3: CASAPSLRDTEAFF. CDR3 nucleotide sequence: TGTGCTAGTGCCCCCAGTTTGAGGGACACTGAAGCTTTCTTT.

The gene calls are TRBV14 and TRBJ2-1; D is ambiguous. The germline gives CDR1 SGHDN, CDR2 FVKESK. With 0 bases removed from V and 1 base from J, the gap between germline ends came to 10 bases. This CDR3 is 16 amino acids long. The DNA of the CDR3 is TGTGCCAGCAGCCAAGATCCAAGCGATTCCTACAATGAGCAGTTCTTC. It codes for CASSQDPSDSYNEQFF.

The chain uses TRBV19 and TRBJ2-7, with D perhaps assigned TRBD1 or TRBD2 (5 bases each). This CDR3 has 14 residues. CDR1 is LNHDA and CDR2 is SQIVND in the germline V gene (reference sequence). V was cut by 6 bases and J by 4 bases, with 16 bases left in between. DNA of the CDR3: TGTGCCAGTAGCTTCGGGGCCATGGTGTACGAGCAGTACTTC. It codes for CASSFGAMVYEQYF.

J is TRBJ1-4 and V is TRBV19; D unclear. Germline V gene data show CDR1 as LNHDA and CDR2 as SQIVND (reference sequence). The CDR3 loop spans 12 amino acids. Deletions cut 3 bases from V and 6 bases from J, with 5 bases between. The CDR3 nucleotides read TGTGCCAGTAGTATTCAGGATGAAAAACTGTTTTTT. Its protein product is CASSIQDEKLFF. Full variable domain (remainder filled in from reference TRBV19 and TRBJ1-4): DGGITQSPKYLFRKEGQNVTLSCEQNLNHDAMYWYRQDPGQGLRLIYYSQIVNDFQKGDIAEGYSVSREKKESFPLTVTSAQKNPTAFYLCASSIQDEKLFFGSGTQLSVL.

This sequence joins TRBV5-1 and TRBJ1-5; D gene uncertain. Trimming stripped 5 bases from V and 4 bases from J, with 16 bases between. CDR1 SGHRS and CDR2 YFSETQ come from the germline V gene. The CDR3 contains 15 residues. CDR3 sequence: CASSPDGAGNQPQHF. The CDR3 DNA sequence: TGCGCCAGCAGTCCGGATGGAGCTGGTAATCAGCCCCAGCATTTT. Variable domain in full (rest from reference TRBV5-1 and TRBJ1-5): KAGVTQTPRYLIKTRGQQVTLSCSPISGHRSVSWYQQTPGQGLQFLFEYFSETQRNKGNFPGRFSGRQFSNSRSEMNVSTLELGDSALYLCASSPDGAGNQPQHFGDGTRLSIL.

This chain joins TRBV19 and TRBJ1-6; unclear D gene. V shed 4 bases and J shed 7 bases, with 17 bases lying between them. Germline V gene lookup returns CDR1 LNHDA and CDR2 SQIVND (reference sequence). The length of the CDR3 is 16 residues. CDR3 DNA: TGTGCCAGTAGTAAGGACCATCCTGACCCAAATTCACCCCTCCACTTT. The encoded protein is CASSKDHPDPNSPLHF.

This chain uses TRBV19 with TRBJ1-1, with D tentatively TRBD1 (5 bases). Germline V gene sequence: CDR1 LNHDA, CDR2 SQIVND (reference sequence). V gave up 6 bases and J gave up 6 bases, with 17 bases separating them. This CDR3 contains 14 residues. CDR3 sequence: CASSPRTRDAEAFF. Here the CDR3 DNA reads TGTGCCAGTAGCCCCCGGACCAGGGACGCTGAAGCTTTCTTT. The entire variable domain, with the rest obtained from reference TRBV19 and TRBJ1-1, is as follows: DGGITQSPKYLFRKEGQNVTLSCEQNLNHDAMYWYRQDPGQGLRLIYYSQIVNDFQKGDIAEGYSVSREKKESFPLTVTSAQKNPTAFYLCASSPRTRDAEAFFGQGTRLTVV.

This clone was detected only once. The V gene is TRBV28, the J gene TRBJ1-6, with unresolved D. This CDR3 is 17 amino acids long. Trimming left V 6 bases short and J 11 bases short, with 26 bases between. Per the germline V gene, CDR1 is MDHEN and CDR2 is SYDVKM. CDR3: CASRGYDVGSEGAPLHF. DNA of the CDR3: TGTGCCAGCAGAGGGTACGACGTAGGGTCCGAAGGTGCACCCCTCCACTTT.

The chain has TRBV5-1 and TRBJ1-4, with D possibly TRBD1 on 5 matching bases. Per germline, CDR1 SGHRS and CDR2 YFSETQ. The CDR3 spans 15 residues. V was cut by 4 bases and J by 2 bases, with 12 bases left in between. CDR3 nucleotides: TGCGCCAGCAGCCTCAGGGCGGCGACTAATGAAAAACTGTTTTTT. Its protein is CASSLRAATNEKLFF.

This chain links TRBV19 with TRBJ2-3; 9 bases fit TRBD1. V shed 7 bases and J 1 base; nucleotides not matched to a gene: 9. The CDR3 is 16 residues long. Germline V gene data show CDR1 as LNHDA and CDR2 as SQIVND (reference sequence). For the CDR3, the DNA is TGTGCCAGTACCGGACAGGGGAGTGGTGGCACAGATACGCAGTATTTT. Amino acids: CASTGQGSGGTDTQYF. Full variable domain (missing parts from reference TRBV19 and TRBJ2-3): DGGITQSPKYLFRKEGQNVTLSCEQNLNHDAMYWYRQDPGQGLRLIYYSQIVNDFQKGDIAEGYSVSREKKESFPLTVTSAQKNPTAFYLCASTGQGSGGTDTQYFGPGTRLTVL.